A single sample gave rise to the 7 T cell receptor beta chains below, sequenced in a study of PD-1 blockade in classical Hodgkin lymphoma (dated by TCRdb to the early 2020s). The time point label corresponds to: cycle 2 day 1 (C2D1) of nivolumab. All trial patients had relapsed after autologous stem cell transplantation, with cohorts A, B and C differing in prior brentuximab vedotin exposure. Libraries were constructed by the immunoSEQ multiplex PCR assay. Held by TCRdb, this immuneACCESS table contains in-frame sequences only and omits some clones. Under half of the omission traces to an unresolved V gene where checked; the cause of the rest is unknown. Here the sample has 50,000 or so clones; approximately 89% occur a single time. Around 9.3% of the sample goes to the ten largest clones. The specimen comprised peripheral blood mononuclear cells (PBMCs), sampled before the second cycle of nivolumab. The receptors originated from a human donor with classical Hodgkin lymphoma.

The chain is built from TRBV13 and TRBJ1-2, with no clear D. The CDR3 totals 15 residues. V lost 3 bases and J 6 bases, leaving 17 bases between the germline ends. Germline assignment: CDR1 PRHDT and CDR2 FYEKMQ (reference sequence). DNA for the CDR3: TGTGCCAGCAGCTTCCCCACGAGTCCAAATAATGGCTACACCTTC. Amino acids: CASSFPTSPNNGYTF.

V usage is TRBV9 and J usage is TRBJ2-1; D is possibly TRBD2 (6 bases). Germline V gene lookup returns CDR1 SGDLS and CDR2 YYNGEE. Trimming shortened V by 4 bases and J by 5 bases, and 19 bases separated the two germline ends. CDR3 length: 16 residues. The CDR3 bases are TGTGCCAGCAGCCCTTATTCAGGGAGGACGGACAATGAGCAGTTCTTC. Translation gives CASSPYSGRTDNEQFF.

This chain joins TRBV10-3 and TRBJ2-5, with D unclear. Trimming cost V 0 bases and J 5 bases, with 16 bases left between them. The CDR3 sequence is 16 residues long. The germline V gene encodes CDR1 ENHRY and CDR2 SYGVKD. The DNA for the CDR3 is TGTGCCATCAGTGAGTCCGCTTCGCCCTCGGAGGAGACCCAGTACTTC. This encodes CAISESASPSEETQYF.

The genes are TRBV30 and TRBJ1-2; TRBD1 matches at 9 bases. Germline V gene data show CDR1 as GTSNPN and CDR2 as SVGIG (reference sequence). There are 14 residues in the CDR3. V shed 5 bases and J 4 bases; nucleotides not matched to a gene: 8. This chain's CDR3 is CAWEGTGISYGYTF. The DNA for the CDR3 is TGTGCCTGGGAGGGGACAGGGATCTCCTATGGCTACACCTTC.

The V call is TRBV7-8, the J call TRBJ1-1; a possible D gene is TRBD1 (5 bases). The germline V gene encodes CDR1 SGHVS and CDR2 FQNEAQ. The CDR3 runs to 14 residues. The V end was cut by 5 bases, the J end by 6 bases, with 16 bases between. CDR3 in amino acids: CASSPQALGAEAFF. DNA of the CDR3: TGTGCCAGCAGCCCCCAGGCGTTGGGGGCTGAAGCTTTCTTT.

The chain is built from TRBV5-3 and TRBJ1-5; D may be TRBD1 (6 bases). TRBV5-3 is an open reading frame whose function is uncertain. The CDR3 spans 14 residues. The V and J ends lost 4 bases and 4 bases respectively, with 12 bases between them. CDR3 DNA: TGTGCCAGAAGCCACGGGACATGGAATCAGCCCCAGCATTTT. It yields the protein CARSHGTWNQPQHF.

This clone showed up just once. The gene calls are TRBV9 and TRBJ2-3; D is unclear. From germline, CDR1 is SGDLS and CDR2 YYNGEE. CDR3 length equals 14 residues. V was clipped by 0 bases and J by 0 bases, with 5 bases between them. The CDR3 protein is CASSVAGSTDTQYF. The CDR3 region has the DNA TGTGCCAGCAGCGTAGCGGGTAGCACAGATACGCAGTATTTT.